This T cell receptor (beta chain) was captured by sequencing in a study of metastatic and nonmetastatic thyroid tumors. Looking at the study overall: Malignant and benign thyroid patients had repertoires compared in peripheral blood and tumor or nodule tissue.

Many counts were recorded for this clone. TCRdb redid the clone calls on the PCR reads using MiXCR. The sample holds 25,000 to 35,000 clones; roughly 10% are singletons and the top ten take 16%. Thyroid surgery had not been preceded by any treatment in any patient. The ends lost 0 bases at V and 1 base at J; junction bases unmatched: 5. This CDR3 is 16 amino acids long. The germline V gene encodes CDR1 LNHNV and CDR2 YYDKDF (reference sequence). Source material: blood. This receptor was obtained from a female donor with papillary thyroid cancer or a benign thyroid nodule (not recorded which). Some clones in this sample may be carry-over from other donors' samples. This sequence joins TRBV15 and TRBJ2-5; TRBD2 agrees at 7 bases. The CDR3: CATSRDLSSGQETQYF. The DNA of the CDR3 is TGTGCCACCAGCAGAGATTTATCTAGCGGCCAAGAGACCCAGTACTTC.